Following are 19 T cell receptor beta chains from one sample sequenced in a study of blood T cell repertoires in COVID-19. Generated by immunoSEQ multiplex PCR, the TCRdb table keeps only in-frame clones and is missing some. The sample carries 210,000 or so clones, 80% to 90% recorded once. The sequenced material came from PBMCs or T cells enriched from blood (not recorded which). These TCRs come from a woman aged 25 to 39 who had been exposed to COVID-19.

In its sample, this clone was seen many times. The V call is TRBV21-1, the J call TRBJ2-7; the table's D call, TRBD1, was not checked against the DNA. TRBV21-1 is shown as a pseudogene. The CDR3 extends over 15 amino acids. CDR3 sequence reads: CASSRYRDRGTEQYF. CDR3 DNA sequence: TGTGCCAGCAGCAGGTACCGGGACAGGGGGACCGAGCAGTACTTC.

The chain employs TRBV19 and TRBJ2-7, with a weak D call TRBD1 (6 bases). CDR3 length: 13 residues. The germline CDR1 and CDR2 sequences are LNHDA and SQIVND (reference sequence). With 3 bases removed from V and 4 bases from J, the gap between germline ends came to 10 bases. CDR3 coding DNA: TGTGCCAGTAGTATTACCAGGGGATACGAGCAGTACTTC. It codes for CASSITRGYEQYF.

J is TRBJ2-1 and V is TRBV9; 7 bases fit TRBD2. The germline gives CDR1 SGDLS, CDR2 YYNGEE. This CDR3 region has 16 residues. After removal of 3 bases from V and 0 bases from J, the junction contained 6 bases not matched to a gene. CDR3 coding DNA: TGTGCCAGCAGCGGCGCCCGGACTAGCTCCTACAATGAGCAGTTCTTC. Protein: CASSGARTSSYNEQFF.

The rearrangement joins TRBV5-4 to TRBJ1-2, with 8 bases lining up with TRBD1. CDR1 SGHNT and CDR2 YYREEE come from the germline V gene (reference sequence). The J segment lost 7 bases and the V segment lost 3 bases, leaving 5 bases of the junction unmatched. The CDR3 sequence is 13 residues long. The CDR3 DNA reads as TGTGCCAGCAGCTCGGGACAGGCGGGTGGCTACACCTTC. It codes for CASSSGQAGGYTF.

For this clone: Sequence at one end of the junction differs from germline and may be a read error. The rearrangement joins TRBV4-1 to TRBJ2-1; 9 positions agree with TRBD1. This CDR3 spans 15 amino acids. Germline V gives CDR1 MGHRA, CDR2 YSYEKL. CDR3 coding DNA: TGCGCCAGCTGCCAACGGGACAGGGCTGCCAATGAGCAGTTCTTC. Translation gives CASCQRDRAANEQFF.

This CDR3 is CASSQQTGGEAFF. DNA of the CDR3: TGTGCCAGCAGCCAACAGACAGGGGGTGAAGCTTTCTTT. This chain links TRBV7-9 with TRBJ1-1, with 9 bases identical to TRBD1. V was pared by 5 bases and J by 7 bases, with 5 bases of the junction left unmatched. The CDR3 is 13 residues long. Germline loops: CDR1 SEHNR, CDR2 FQNEAQ (reference sequence).

The chain uses TRBV7-8 and TRBJ1-2, with D perhaps TRBD1 (6 bases). Germline CDR1 is SGHVS and CDR2 is FQNEAQ. The V end was cut by 5 bases, the J end by 8 bases, with 24 bases between. CDR3 size: 16 residues. CDR3 DNA: TGTGCCAGCAGCAACCAAAACAGGGTAAAGAGGGAAGGCTACACCTTC. This translates into CASSNQNRVKREGYTF.

This chain connects TRBV5-1 to TRBJ2-3; TRBD2 matches 13 bases. Germline CDR1 and CDR2: SGHRS and YFSETQ. The CDR3 covers 15 residues. V lost 8 bases, J lost 1 base, and 4 bases stayed unmatched. The CDR3 coding sequence is TGCGCCAGTGGACTAGCGGGAGCTGGCACAGATACGCAGTATTTT. Encoded protein: CASGLAGAGTDTQYF. The full variable domain, its missing parts supplied by reference TRBV5-1 and TRBJ2-3, is KAGVTQTPRYLIKTRGQQVTLSCSPISGHRSVSWYQQTPGQGLQFLFEYFSETQRNKGNFPGRFSGRQFSNSRSEMNVSTLELGDSALYLCASGLAGAGTDTQYFGPGTRLTVL.

V gene TRBV30 combines with J gene TRBJ1-2, with TRBD1 matching 8 bases. The CDR3 totals 13 residues. CDR1 is GTSNPN, CDR2 SVGIG, per germline (reference sequence). The V and J ends lost 4 bases and 7 bases, in that order; junction bases with no gene match: 8. CDR3 nucleotides: TGTGCCTGGAATGGTGGGGACAGGTCTGGCTACACCTTC. It specifies CAWNGGDRSGYTF. Full variable domain (remainder filled in from reference TRBV30 and TRBJ1-2): SQTIHQWPATLVQPVGSPLSLECTVEGTSNPNLYWYRQAAGRGLQLLFYSVGIGQISSEVPQNLSASRPQDRQFILSSKKLLLSDSGFYLCAWNGGDRSGYTFGSGTRLTVV.

The gene calls are TRBV7-9 and TRBJ2-3; TRBD2 agrees at 10 bases. V shed 2 bases, J shed 2 bases, and the junction held 4 bases outside the gene matches. Germline CDR1 reads SEHNR; CDR2 reads FQNEAQ (reference sequence). The length of the CDR3 is 16 residues. The CDR3 region has the DNA TGTGCCAGCAGCTTACCTAGCGGGAGTATCACAGATACGCAGTATTTT. Translating it yields CASSLPSGSITDTQYF.

This clone was picked up a small number of times. The chain combines TRBV18 with TRBJ1-2, with 7 bases fitting TRBD1. Germline V gene data show CDR1 as KGHSH and CDR2 as LQKENI. This CDR3 spans 14 amino acids. Trimming at V came to 2 bases and at J to 5 bases, leaving 5 bases not matched to a gene. CDR3 sequence (DNA): TGTGCCAGCTCACCAGGTCTACAGGGGTATGGCTACACCTTC. It translates to CASSPGLQGYGYTF.

The chain couples TRBV12-3 or TRBV12-4 to TRBJ2-5; TRBD1 might be the D (7 bases). V lost 5 bases and J lost 5, with 12 bases in between. The CDR3 is made up of 13 amino acids. Here the CDR3 reads CASSGSGGETQYF. The CDR3 nucleotides read TGTGCCAGCAGTGGCTCAGGGGGGGAGACCCAGTACTTC.

The rearrangement uses TRBV29-1 and TRBJ1-2; D gene ambiguous. The CDR3 loop spans 16 amino acids. The V gene's germline CDR1 is SQVTM and CDR2 ANQGSEA. Trimming left V 2 bases short and J 0 bases short, with 16 bases between. The CDR3 protein is CSVEFVRSTSNYGYTF. Written as DNA, the CDR3 is TGCAGCGTTGAATTCGTGCGGAGTACCTCTAACTATGGCTACACCTTC.

This clone was observed a handful of times. The chain couples TRBV9 to TRBJ2-1; 8 nucleotides line up with TRBD2. Germline CDR1 SGDLS, CDR2 YYNGEE. V lost 3 bases and J lost 0; bases outside the gene matches: 5. The CDR3 loop spans 16 amino acids. The CDR3 protein is CASSARAGVSYNEQFF. In DNA, the CDR3 is TGTGCCAGCAGCGCCCGAGCGGGAGTCTCCTACAATGAGCAGTTCTTC.

J is TRBJ1-2 and V is TRBV5-1, with a tentative D call TRBD1 (6 bases). The CDR3 runs to 14 residues. Germline V gives CDR1 SGHRS, CDR2 YFSETQ. V was cut by 5 bases and J by 4 bases, with 15 bases left in between. CDR3 bases: TGCGCCAGCAGAGCCGGACAGCTGGGCTATGGCTACACCTTC. It specifies CASRAGQLGYGYTF.

This clone was counted between two and nine times. The chain carries TRBV10-3 and TRBJ2-2, with a tentative D call TRBD2 (6 bases). The germline V gene has CDR1 ENHRY and CDR2 SYGVKD. Between the trimmed V and J ends, which lost 2 bases and 6 bases, there was a span of 10 bases. The CDR3 consists of 14 residues. In DNA form, the CDR3 reads TGTGCCATCAGTGAGGACGGCGGGGCCGGGGAGCTGTTTTTT. Protein: CAISEDGGAGELFF.

The chain joins TRBV6-2 or TRBV6-3 to TRBJ2-7, with TRBD1 matching 7 bases. V was clipped by 6 bases and J by 1 base; unmatched bases: 6. The CDR3 contains 14 residues. Germline V gene lookup returns CDR1 MNHEY and CDR2 SVGEGT. The CDR3 region has the DNA TGTGCCAGCAGCAGGACAGGCCGATCCTACGAGCAGTACTTC. Amino acids: CASSRTGRSYEQYF.

The chain joins TRBV19 to TRBJ1-6; 11 bases agree with TRBD1. V lost 3 bases to trimming and J lost 10 bases; unmatched junction nucleotides: 8. The CDR3 has 16 amino acids. The V gene's germline CDR1 is LNHDA and CDR2 SQIVND (reference sequence). The CDR3 coding sequence is TGTGCCAGTAGTATTGGCGGGACAGGGGGAGTCTCACCCCTCCACTTT. The encoded protein is CASSIGGTGGVSPLHF.

This clone was seen a single time. The genes are TRBV13 and TRBJ1-2, with D perhaps TRBD1 (6 bases). This CDR3 spans 16 amino acids. Per the germline V gene, CDR1 is PRHDT and CDR2 is FYEKMQ (reference sequence). V was trimmed by 2 bases and J by 1 base, leaving 14 bases between them. This CDR3 is CASSLWAGQINYGYTF. Here the CDR3 DNA reads TGTGCCAGCAGCTTATGGGCCGGACAGATTAACTATGGCTACACCTTC.